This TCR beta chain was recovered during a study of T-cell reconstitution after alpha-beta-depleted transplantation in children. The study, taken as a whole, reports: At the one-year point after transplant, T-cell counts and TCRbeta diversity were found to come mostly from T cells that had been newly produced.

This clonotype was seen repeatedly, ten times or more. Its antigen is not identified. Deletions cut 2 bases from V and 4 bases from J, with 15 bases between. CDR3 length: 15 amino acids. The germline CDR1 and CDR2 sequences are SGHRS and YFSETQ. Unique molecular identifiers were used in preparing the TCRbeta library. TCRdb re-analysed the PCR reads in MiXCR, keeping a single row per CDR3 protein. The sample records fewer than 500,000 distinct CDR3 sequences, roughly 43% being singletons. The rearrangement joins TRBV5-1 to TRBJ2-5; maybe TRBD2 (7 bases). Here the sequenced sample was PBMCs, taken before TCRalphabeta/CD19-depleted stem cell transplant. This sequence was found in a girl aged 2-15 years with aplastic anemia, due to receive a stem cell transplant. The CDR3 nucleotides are TGCGCCAGCAGCTTTACCAGGGGAGGGGGAGAGACCCAGTACTTC. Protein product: CASSFTRGGGETQYF.